The present TCR beta chain was sequenced within a study of T cell responses to AZD1222 COVID-19 vaccine (dated by TCRdb to the early 2020s). Context from the whole study: A total of about 250 trial participants underwent TCR sequencing, of whom 200 to 220 had received two doses of AZD1222 and 26 had received two doses of the MenACWY control vaccine. Trial participants were enrolled into age subgroups of 18-55, 56-69 and 70-plus years, which contained around 150, 29 and 61 TCR-sequenced participants, respectively. The full study reports these points: CD4 TCRs associated with the vaccine covered the entire spike protein, and the dominant responses were in regions 160-218 and 743-854. Participants were mostly white British, with more females than males. The authors suggested clonal diversity may have been underestimated. The 56-69-year group was small, and its depth increase did not reach significance, likely because of low power. Because no day 14 peak-response samples were available, repertoires were characterized only after the peak T cell response. After two AZD1222 doses, spike-specific TCR breadth and depth were significantly higher than at day 0 and than in MenACWY recipients. Conclusions about previously exposed vaccinees are limited because only six or seven AZD1222 recipients were SARS-CoV-2 seropositive at baseline. Nearly half of unique spike-specific TCRs reportedly recognized epitopes outside regions mutated in the B.1.351 and B.1.1.7 variants.

Worth noting for this clone: The antigen it binds to is not known. Base qualities are not provided; no much larger clone lies one nucleotide away.

The junction shows trimming of 1 base on V and 7 bases on J, plus 8 bases between the germline ends. From the cysteine through the phenylalanine, the CDR3 covers 14 amino acids. CDR3 DNA only is kept here, 42 bases in frame from base 1. CDR1 and CDR2 were assigned from the germline V gene as SGHTA and FQGNSA. What this sample's time point label stands for: about 28 days (+/-7) after the second vaccine dose. AZD1222 recipients with second doses at about 4 weeks or about 12 weeks were pooled, because spike-specific TCR depth and breadth did not differ between schedules. Vaccinee samples were obtained from the UK trials COV001 and COV002, which included a single-blind randomized controlled phase 2/3 trial of AZD1222 (ChAdOx1 nCoV-19) in healthy adults. For TCRbeta chain sequencing, PBMC samples from trial participants were taken at day 0 and at day 28 after the second dose. The CDR3 regions of human TCRbeta chains were subjected to immunosequencing. In the original analysis: TCRs in the repertoires were compared against a reference library of SARS-CoV-2-specific TCRs that had been generated with the MIRA antigen-specificity platform. Breadth was defined as the fraction of unique TCRs that were SARS-CoV-2-associated, and depth was defined as the fraction of total T cells that were SARS-CoV-2-associated. Using the MIRA data, every spike-specific TCR was mapped to the spike region that the TCR reacted to and assigned to either a CD4 or a CD8 class. Log10-transformed breadth and depth values were compared by one-way ANOVA with Sidak's multiple comparisons tests. The table was pulled from immuneACCESS by TCRdb, which kept in-frame rearrangements only. Such tables lose some clones; where checked, under half of the loss comes from unresolved V genes, and the rest has no known cause. V and J calls and clone size are given by that table; D and trimming were obtained from the DNA. The sample contains approximately 79,000 clones, about four fifths of them found a single time. Clones ranked in the top ten supply about 1.3% of the sample.

The sample in question was peripheral blood, obtained 28 days after the second AZD1222 dose. This TCR derives from an adult who received the AZD1222 COVID-19 vaccine. The chain uses TRBV7-2 and TRBJ1-6; the D gene remains uncertain. The CDR3 reads as follows: CASSLVPENSPLHF. The bases are TGTGCCAGCAGCTTAGTACCGGAGAATTCACCCCTCCACTTT.